This entry lists 22 T cell receptor beta chains sequenced from one sample in a study of blood T cell repertoires in COVID-19. Here immunoSEQ multiplex PCR was the method, and the copy in TCRdb shows in-frame clones only, minus some. The repertoire holds 300,000 to 450,000 clones, with more than 75% as singletons. Sequencing input: peripheral blood. These TCRs come from a woman in her twenties or thirties with COVID-19, enrolled during active disease.

The chain recombines TRBV6-2 or TRBV6-3 with TRBJ2-1; maybe TRBD2 (5 bases). The CDR3 is 11 amino acids. Germline V lookup: CDR1 MNHEY, CDR2 SVGEGT. Trimming took off 2 bases at V and 15 bases at J, with 11 bases between the two ends. CDR3: CASSYRGWSFF. As DNA, the CDR3 is TGTGCCAGCAGTTACCGAGGGTGGTCGTTCTTC.

This sequence joins TRBV19 and TRBJ2-1; D unclear. CDR1 LNHDA and CDR2 SQIVND come from the germline V gene (reference sequence). This CDR3 spans 15 amino acids. V lost 5 bases and J 2 bases, leaving 13 bases between the germline ends. The CDR3 DNA is TGTGCCAGTAGTCCCCCGGGTCACACCTACAATGAGCAGTTCTTC. This gives the protein CASSPPGHTYNEQFF.

The J gene is TRBJ1-2, the V gene TRBV20-1; no reliable D call. The V gene's germline CDR1 is DFQATT and CDR2 SNEGSKA (reference sequence). The germline V and J ends were trimmed by 5 bases and 0 bases, with 10 bases remaining between them. The CDR3 contains 13 residues. The CDR3 nucleotides are TGCAGTGCTGGTGACCAGGCTAACTATGGCTACACCTTC. Residues: CSAGDQANYGYTF.

The genes are TRBV11-2 and TRBJ2-3, with a tentative D call TRBD1 (5 bases). The germline gives CDR1 SGHAT, CDR2 FQNNGV. Trimming took off 4 bases at V and 0 bases at J, with 8 bases between the two ends. There are 14 residues in the CDR3. CDR3 sequence: CASSSDSSTDTQYF. The CDR3 coding sequence is TGTGCCAGCAGCTCAGACAGTAGCACAGATACGCAGTATTTT.

The J gene is TRBJ2-7, the V gene TRBV21-1; TRBD1 is the table's D call, not checked against the DNA. TRBV21-1 is termed a pseudogene. This CDR3 spans 13 amino acids. CDR3 coding DNA: TGTGCCAGCTTCCGGGACAGGGGGTACGAGCAGTACTTC. It specifies CASFRDRGYEQYF.

This chain uses TRBV19 with TRBJ1-3; D is uncertain. V was pared by 5 bases and J by 0 bases, with 8 bases between. This CDR3 spans 14 amino acids. Germline lookup yields CDR1 LNHDA and CDR2 SQIVND (reference sequence). CDR3 nucleotides: TGTGCCAGTAGTCCTGTGAGCTCTGGAAACACCATATATTTT. This encodes CASSPVSSGNTIYF.

The chain uses TRBV2 and TRBJ2-5, with TRBD2 matching over 16 bases. The CDR3 loop spans 19 amino acids. The germline V gene has CDR1 SNHLY and CDR2 FYNNEI. Trimming took 4 bases from V and 1 from J; bases not matched to a gene: 9. CDR3 nucleotide sequence: TGTGCCAGCAGTGGACTGGGACTAGCGGGAGGGCAGACCCAAGAGACCCAGTACTTC. This translates into CASSGLGLAGGQTQETQYF. The full variable domain, completed using reference TRBV2 and TRBJ2-5, is EPEVTQTPSHQVTQMGQEVILRCVPISNHLYFYWYRQILGQKVEFLVSFYNNEISEKSEIFDDQFSVERPDGSNFTLKIRSTKLEDSAMYFCASSGLGLAGGQTQETQYFGPGTRLLVL.

This clone appeared once. The chain recombines TRBV6-5 with TRBJ1-2; TRBD1 matches 7 bases. The CDR3 length is 12 residues. V was pared by 7 bases and J by 10 bases, with 9 bases of the junction left unmatched. From germline, CDR1 is MNHEY and CDR2 SVGAGI. The CDR3 sequence: CASTRDSELYTF. For the CDR3, the DNA is TGTGCCAGCACAAGGGACAGTGAGCTCTACACCTTC.

This clone was recorded only once. The chain is built from TRBV3-1 (or the pseudogene TRBV3-2) and TRBJ1-4; TRBD1 aligns across 7 bases. The ends lost 0 bases at V and 14 bases at J; junction bases unmatched: 3. The CDR3 spans 12 residues. The germline V gene encodes CDR1 LGHDT and CDR2 YNNKEL (reference sequence). Here the CDR3 reads CASSQETGRLFF. CDR3 DNA: TGTGCCAGCAGCCAAGAGACAGGGAGGCTGTTTTTT.

This clone was seen just once. The chain recombines TRBV5-4 with TRBJ2-3, with 7 bases matching TRBD2. CDR3 length: 14 residues. Germline V gene data show CDR1 as SGHNT and CDR2 as YYREEE (reference sequence). The junction had 7 bases not matched to a gene; V was cut back by 4 bases and J by 5 bases. Here the CDR3 DNA reads TGTGCCAGCAGCCGAGACGGACTAGGAGATACGCAGTATTTT. It specifies CASSRDGLGDTQYF.

The rearrangement uses TRBV2 and TRBJ2-7; 7 positions agree with TRBD1. CDR3 length: 15 amino acids. Germline values: CDR1 SNHLY, CDR2 FYNNEI. J gave up 1 base and V 6 bases, and 9 bases lay outside the gene matches. The CDR3 reads CASSQDRVGSYEQYF. CDR3 bases: TGTGCCAGCAGCCAAGACAGGGTGGGATCCTACGAGCAGTACTTC.

The chain recombines TRBV11-3 with TRBJ2-1, with 8 bases matching TRBD2. Germline-derived CDR1 and CDR2 are SGHNT and YENEEA. V dropped 6 bases and J dropped 7; count of bases not matched to a gene: 5. The CDR3 runs to 13 residues. The CDR3 DNA sequence: TGTGCCAGCAGTTCCGGGACTAGAAATGAGCAGTTCTTC. Translating it yields CASSSGTRNEQFF.

The chain combines TRBV19 with TRBJ2-1; 10 positions match TRBD1. Germline loops: CDR1 LNHDA, CDR2 SQIVND (reference sequence). The V segment lost 6 bases and the J segment 9 bases; nucleotides outside the gene matches: 2. The CDR3 is made up of 12 amino acids. The DNA of the CDR3 is TGTGCCAGTAGGGACAGGGGGGCTGAGCAGTTCTTC. Amino acids: CASRDRGAEQFF.

V and J are TRBV6-6 and TRBJ2-1; possibly TRBD1 for D (6 bases). This CDR3 has 16 residues. Per germline, CDR1 MNHNY and CDR2 SVGAGI (reference sequence). The V end lost 6 bases, the J end lost 1 base, and 16 bases lay between the germline ends. The CDR3 DNA follows: TGTGCCAGCAGCCCGACAGGTATATTGTCCTACAATGAGCAGTTCTTC. Translating it yields CASSPTGILSYNEQFF.

The CDR3 DNA follows: TGTGCCAGCAGCTCGTCGACGGGACTAGCGGAAGATACGCAGTATTTT. Translated, it gives CASSSSTGLAEDTQYF. This chain links TRBV7-3 with TRBJ2-3; 11 bases are a match to TRBD2. Germline values: CDR1 SGHTA, CDR2 FQGTGA. CDR3 length equals 16 residues. J gave up 5 bases and V 4 bases, and 8 bases lay outside the gene matches.

The genes are TRBV30 and TRBJ2-7; 7 bases line up with TRBD1. Germline CDR1 GTSNPN, CDR2 SVGIG (reference sequence). V lost 2 bases and J lost 3; bases outside the gene matches: 7. This CDR3 has 14 amino acids. The CDR3 DNA follows: TGTGCCTGGAGTTCGGACAGGAGTATCTACGAGCAGTACTTC. This codes for CAWSSDRSIYEQYF.

V usage is TRBV4-2 and J usage is TRBJ1-1; no clear D gene. CDR1 and CDR2 from the germline V gene are LGHNA and YNFKEQ. Trimming took 3 bases from V and 0 from J, leaving 5 bases between them. The CDR3 consists of 13 residues. The DNA for the CDR3 is TGTGCCAGCAGCCAGGAGTTGAACACTGAAGCTTTCTTT. This codes for CASSQELNTEAFF.

This rearrangement joins TRBV28 to TRBJ2-5; D is undetermined. The CDR3 sequence is 14 residues long. With 2 bases removed from V and 0 bases from J, the gap between germline ends came to 7 bases. Germline CDR1 and CDR2: MDHEN and SYDVKM. CDR3: CASSLGRDQETQYF. The CDR3 bases are TGTGCCAGCAGTTTAGGCCGGGACCAAGAGACCCAGTACTTC.

The gene calls are TRBV5-4 and TRBJ2-5; no reliable D call. Germline CDR1 is SGHNT and CDR2 is YYREEE (reference sequence). This CDR3 spans 14 amino acids. V lost 2 bases to trimming and J lost 5 bases, with 13 bases between them. CDR3 sequence (DNA): TGTGCCAGCAGCTTAGTCGGCCCCGGGGAGACCCAGTACTTC. This sequence encodes CASSLVGPGETQYF.

This clone was detected once. V gene TRBV6-5 combines with J gene TRBJ1-1; TRBD1 matches at 11 bases. Trimming at V came to 2 bases and at J to 7 bases, leaving 6 bases not matched to a gene. The CDR3 covers 15 residues. Germline CDR1 MNHEY, CDR2 SVGAGI. In nucleotides, the CDR3 is TGTGCCAGCAGTTACCAGGACAGGGGGCACGGTGAAGCTTTCTTT. It translates to CASSYQDRGHGEAFF.

This rearrangement joins TRBV2 to TRBJ2-7, with TRBD1 identical over 8 bases. J lost 3 bases, V lost 4 bases, and 5 bases had no gene match. Germline V lookup: CDR1 SNHLY, CDR2 FYNNEI. CDR3 size: 14 residues. CDR3 protein: CASSVVDRDYEQYF. The DNA of the CDR3 is TGTGCCAGCAGTGTGGTGGACAGGGACTACGAGCAGTACTTC.

This rearrangement joins TRBV27 to TRBJ2-7, with D hard to call. Per the germline V gene, CDR1 is MNHEY and CDR2 is SMNVEV (reference sequence). The ends were cut back, 0 bases at V and 4 bases at J, with 13 bases in the middle. This CDR3 contains 15 residues. CDR3 protein: CASSLSGQLAYEQYF. Here the CDR3 DNA reads TGTGCCAGCAGTTTATCGGGCCAGCTTGCGTACGAGCAGTACTTC.